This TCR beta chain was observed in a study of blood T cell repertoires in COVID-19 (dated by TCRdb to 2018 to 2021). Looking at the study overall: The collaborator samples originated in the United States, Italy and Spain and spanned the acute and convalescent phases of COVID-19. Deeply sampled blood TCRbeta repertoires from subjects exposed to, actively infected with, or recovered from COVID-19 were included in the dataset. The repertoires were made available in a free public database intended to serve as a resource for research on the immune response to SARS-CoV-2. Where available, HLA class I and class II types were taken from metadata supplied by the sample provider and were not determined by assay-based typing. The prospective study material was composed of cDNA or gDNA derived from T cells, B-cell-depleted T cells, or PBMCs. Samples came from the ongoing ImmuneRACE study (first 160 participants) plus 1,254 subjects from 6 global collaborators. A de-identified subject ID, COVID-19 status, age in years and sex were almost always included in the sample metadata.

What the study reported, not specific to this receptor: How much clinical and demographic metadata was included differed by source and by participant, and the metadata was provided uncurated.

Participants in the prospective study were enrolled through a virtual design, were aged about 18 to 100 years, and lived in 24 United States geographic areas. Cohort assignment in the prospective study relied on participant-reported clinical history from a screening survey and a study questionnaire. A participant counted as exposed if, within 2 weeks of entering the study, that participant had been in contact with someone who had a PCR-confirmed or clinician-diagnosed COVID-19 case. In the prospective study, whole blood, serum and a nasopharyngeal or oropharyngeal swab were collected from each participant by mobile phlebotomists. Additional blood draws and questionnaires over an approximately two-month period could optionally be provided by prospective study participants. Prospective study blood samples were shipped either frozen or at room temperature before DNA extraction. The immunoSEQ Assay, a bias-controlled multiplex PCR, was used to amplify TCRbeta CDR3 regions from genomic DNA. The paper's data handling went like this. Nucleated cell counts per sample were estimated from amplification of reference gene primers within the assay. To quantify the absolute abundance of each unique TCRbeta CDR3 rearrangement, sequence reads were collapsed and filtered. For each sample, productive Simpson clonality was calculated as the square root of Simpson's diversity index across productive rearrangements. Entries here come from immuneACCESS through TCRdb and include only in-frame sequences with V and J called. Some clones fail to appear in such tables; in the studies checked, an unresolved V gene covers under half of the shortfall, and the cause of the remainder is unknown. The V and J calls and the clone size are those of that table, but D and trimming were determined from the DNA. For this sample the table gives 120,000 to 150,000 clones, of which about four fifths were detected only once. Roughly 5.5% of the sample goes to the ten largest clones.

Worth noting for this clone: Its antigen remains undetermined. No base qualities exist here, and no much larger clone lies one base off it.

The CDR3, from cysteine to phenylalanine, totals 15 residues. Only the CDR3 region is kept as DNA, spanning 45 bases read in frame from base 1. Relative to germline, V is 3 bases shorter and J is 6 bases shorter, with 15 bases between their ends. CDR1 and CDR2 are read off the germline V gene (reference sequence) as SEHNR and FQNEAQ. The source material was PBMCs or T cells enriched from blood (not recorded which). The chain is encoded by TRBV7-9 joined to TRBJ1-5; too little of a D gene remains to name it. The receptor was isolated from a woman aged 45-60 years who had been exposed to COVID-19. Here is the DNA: TGTGCCAGCAGCTTGGACGGACTAGGGTTTCAGCCCCAGCATTTT. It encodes CASSLDGLGFQPQHF.